Sequencing of this T cell receptor (beta chain) was carried out in a study of T cell changes during pregnancy in multiple sclerosis. Unmatched junction bases numbered 5, after V lost 1 base and J lost 2 bases. Germline V gives CDR1 SGHTA, CDR2 FQGNSA. The length of the CDR3 is 15 residues. Generated by immunoSEQ multiplex PCR, the TCRdb table keeps only in-frame clones and is missing some. The sample records about 100,000 clones, around 90% being singletons. Sequencing was performed on peripheral blood, taken in the third trimester of pregnancy. This clonotype was sampled from a female donor in good health, enrolled as a control in a pregnancy study. The chain joins TRBV7-2 to TRBJ2-7; 7 bases are a match to TRBD2. DNA for the CDR3: TGTGCCAGCAGCTTAGGTCGGGGGGTTACCTACGAGCAGTACTTC. Translated: CASSLGRGVTYEQYF.